These 2 T cell receptor beta chains came from one sample sequenced in a study of T cells in localized non-small cell lung cancer. Sequencing used immunoSEQ multiplex PCR; TCRdb keeps in-frame clones, though not all of them. Among tens of thousands of clones listed, 80% to 85% were seen once. The sample was PBMCs, taken before any cancer treatment. Receptors were obtained from a man aged 35-69 years with stage II lung adenocarcinoma.

The genes are TRBV19 and TRBJ1-3; D perhaps matches TRBD1 (6 bases). The CDR3 is made up of 18 amino acids. V was pared by 9 bases and J by 0 bases, with 24 bases between. Per germline, CDR1 LNHDA and CDR2 SQIVND (reference sequence). CDR3 in amino acids: CASLPGTLDPRSGNTIYF. The CDR3 DNA sequence: TGTGCCAGCCTACCCGGGACACTCGACCCACGCTCTGGAAACACCATATATTTT.

The chain joins TRBV5-8 to TRBJ1-6; 7 bases are shared with TRBD1. Germline V gene lookup returns CDR1 SGHTS and CDR2 YDEGEE. The CDR3 is 15 amino acids. With 2 bases clipped from V and 6 bases from J, the junction kept 5 bases outside the gene matches. CDR3: CASSFARGFNSPLHF. Written as DNA, the CDR3 is TGTGCCAGCAGCTTTGCCAGGGGGTTTAATTCACCCCTCCACTTT.